The rows below give T cell receptor beta chains drawn from one sample of a study of blood T cell repertoires in COVID-19. Generated by immunoSEQ multiplex PCR, the TCRdb table keeps only in-frame clones and is missing some. This table holds under 150,000 clones, roughly 90% found once. The sample was peripheral blood. Source of these receptors: a human donor in a cohort sampled during active COVID-19. CDR3s include the opening cysteine and the closing phenylalanine or tryptophan. The order of the fields is CDR3 length, V gene, D gene, J gene, clone size, CDR3 protein, CDR3 DNA. The D gene is left open where the match is weak. The size field is filled for only some rows; it gives once, few, many or a size class.

15,TRBV7-2,TRBD1,TRBJ1-1,NA,CASSSRQGANTEAFF,TGTGCCAGCAGCTCACGACAGGGGGCTAACACTGAAGCTTTCTTT
12,TRBV28,NA,TRBJ1-1,NA,CASSPLIGEAFF,TGTGCCAGCAGTCCCCTTATTGGCGAAGCTTTCTTT
18,TRBV7-2,TRBD1,TRBJ1-2,NA,CASSLQTGGNLANYGYTF,TGTGCCAGCAGCCTCCAAACAGGGGGAAATTTAGCAAACTATGGCTACACCTTC
15,TRBV9,TRBD2,TRBJ2-1,NA,CASSPPSGRDNEQFF,TGTGCCAGCAGCCCCCCTAGCGGGAGAGACAATGAGCAGTTCTTC
15,TRBV7-9,NA,TRBJ2-7,NA,CASSPQGGASYEQYF,TGTGCCAGCAGCCCGCAGGGGGGAGCTTCCTACGAGCAGTACTTC
15,TRBV28,NA,TRBJ1-2,once,CASSQGTGVPYGYTF,TGTGCCAGCAGCCAAGGCACGGGGGTTCCTTATGGCTACACCTTC
15,TRBV16,NA,TRBJ1-6,once,CASSQSPPGAIPLHF,TGTGCCAGCAGCCAATCCCCCCCAGGGGCCATTCCCCTCCACTTT
16,TRBV7-9,NA,TRBJ1-2,NA,CASSFRLGHANYGYTF,TGTGCCAGCAGCTTTAGATTGGGGCACGCTAACTATGGCTACACCTTC
15,TRBV6-2/TRBV6-3,TRBD2,TRBJ2-5,NA,CASSYAGLAGETQYF,TGTGCCAGCAGTTACGCGGGACTAGCGGGAGAGACCCAGTACTTC
13,TRBV5-1,NA,TRBJ1-4,NA,CASSLGTSEKLFF,TGCGCCAGCAGCTTAGGGACATCTGAAAAACTGTTTTTT
15,TRBV2,NA,TRBJ2-3,NA,CASSVGLASTDTQYF,TGTGCCAGCAGTGTTGGGCTAGCGAGCACAGATACGCAGTATTTT
15,TRBV10-3,TRBD1,TRBJ1-4,NA,CATRTGGTTNEKLFF,TGTGCCACCCGGACAGGAGGGACAACTAATGAAAAACTGTTTTTT
20,TRBV4-1,TRBD2,TRBJ2-1,NA,CASSQDRTSGSVVSYNEQFF,TGCGCCAGCAGCCAAGACCGGACTAGCGGGAGTGTAGTGTCCTACAATGAGCAGTTCTTC
13,TRBV6-6,TRBD1,TRBJ2-7,NA,CASSRDRGYEQYF,TGTGCCAGCAGCCGGGACAGGGGGTACGAGCAGTACTTC
15,TRBV6-5,TRBD2,TRBJ2-2,NA,CASRLAVANTGELFF,TGTGCCAGCCGTCTAGCGGTAGCGAACACCGGGGAGCTGTTTTTT
16,TRBV4-3,NA,TRBJ1-6,NA,CASSRAVGGENSPLHF,TGCGCCAGCAGCCGAGCGGTGGGTGGGGAAAATTCACCCCTCCACTTT
17,TRBV7-9,TRBD1,TRBJ2-3,NA,CASSLGVRGTLTDTQYF,TGTGCCAGCAGCTTAGGTGTCAGGGGGACCCTCACAGATACGCAGTATTTT
16,TRBV28,NA,TRBJ1-5,NA,CASRLSRGRISAAQHF,TGTGCCAGCAGGTTGTCCAGGGGACGGATATCAGCGGCCCAGCATTTT
16,TRBV5-1,NA,TRBJ1-2,once,CASSPGDLNGGYGYTF,TGCGCCAGCAGCCCGGGCGATCTAAATGGGGGGTATGGCTACACCTTC
18,TRBV4-3,TRBD1,TRBJ2-1,NA,CASSQDWVGDRGGDEQFF,TGCGCCAGCAGCCAAGATTGGGTTGGGGACAGGGGTGGCGATGAGCAGTTCTTC
16,TRBV5-4,NA,TRBJ1-2,NA,CASTTRGRAANYGYTF,TGTGCCAGCACCACCCGGGGGAGGGCAGCTAACTATGGCTACACCTTC
12,TRBV29-1,TRBD1,TRBJ1-1,NA,CSVGTGDTEAFF,TGCAGCGTGGGGACAGGGGACACTGAAGCTTTCTTT
15,TRBV27,NA,TRBJ1-4,NA,CASSFNRATNEKLFF,TGTGCCAGCAGTTTTAACAGAGCAACTAATGAAAAACTGTTTTTT
15,TRBV4-3,TRBD1,TRBJ2-1,NA,CASSQGTGVGDEQFF,TGCGCCAGCAGCCAAGGGACAGGGGTCGGCGATGAGCAGTTCTTC
15,TRBV6-5,NA,TRBJ1-4,NA,CASSLSDGVNEKLFF,TGTGCCAGCAGCCTATCAGACGGAGTTAATGAAAAACTGTTTTTT
14,TRBV4-2,NA,TRBJ1-5,NA,CASSQTQADQPQHF,TGTGCCAGCAGCCAAACACAGGCCGATCAGCCCCAGCATTTT
14,TRBV2,TRBD1,TRBJ1-1,NA,CASSRQGRNTEAFF,TGTGCCAGCAGCCGACAGGGAAGGAACACTGAAGCTTTCTTT
14,TRBV7-2,NA,TRBJ2-7,few,CASSLGGISYEQYF,TGTGCCAGCAGCTTAGGCGGAATCTCCTACGAGCAGTACTTC
16,TRBV7-2,TRBD2,TRBJ2-1,NA,CASSLTGTSFRVEQFF,TGTGCCAGCAGTCTCACCGGGACTAGCTTTCGGGTTGAGCAGTTCTTC
18,TRBV7-8,TRBD1,TRBJ1-5,NA,CASSRGGQGAYSNQPQHF,TGTGCCAGCAGCCGAGGCGGACAGGGGGCATATAGCAATCAGCCCCAGCATTTT
15,TRBV6-2/TRBV6-3,NA,TRBJ1-2,NA,CASSYSTGALYGYTF,TGTGCCAGCAGTTACTCGACAGGCGCGCTCTATGGCTACACCTTC
13,TRBV11-3,NA,TRBJ2-3,NA,CASSPASTDTQYF,TGTGCCAGCAGTCCCGCGAGCACAGATACGCAGTATTTT
14,TRBV2,TRBD1,TRBJ1-1,NA,CASRGDRGDTEAFF,TGTGCCAGCAGGGGGGACAGGGGGGACACTGAAGCTTTCTTT
18,TRBV2,TRBD2,TRBJ2-3,NA,CASTPGPLAGVSTDTQYF,TGTGCCAGCACCCCGGGCCCACTAGCGGGAGTTAGCACAGATACGCAGTATTTT
17,TRBV7-9,TRBD2,TRBJ2-1,NA,CASSLEPSGGARYEQFF,TGTGCCAGCAGCTTAGAGCCTAGCGGGGGGGCTCGTTACGAGCAGTTCTTC
15,TRBV28,NA,TRBJ2-5,NA,CASSLAGTLQETQYF,TGTGCCAGCAGTTTAGCCGGGACACTCCAAGAGACCCAGTACTTC
14,TRBV6-2/TRBV6-3,TRBD2,TRBJ2-2,NA,CASSSREGTGELFF,TGTGCCAGCAGTTCCAGGGAGGGAACCGGGGAGCTGTTTTTT
15,TRBV3-1/TRBV3-2,TRBD1,TRBJ1-6,few,CASSQTWTGDSPLHF,TGTGCCAGCAGCCAAACGTGGACAGGGGATTCACCCCTCCACTTT
16,TRBV28,NA,TRBJ2-5,NA,CASSSHSAGSQETQYF,TGTGCCAGCAGTTCGCATTCAGCGGGCTCCCAAGAGACCCAGTACTTC
10,TRBV20-1,NA,TRBJ2-7,NA,CSASIAEQYF,TGCAGTGCTAGTATTGCGGAGCAGTACTTC
15,TRBV4-1,TRBD2,TRBJ2-1,NA,CASSQSERGYNEQFF,TGCGCCAGCAGCCAGAGCGAGCGGGGTTACAATGAGCAGTTCTTC
16,TRBV19,NA,TRBJ2-3,few,CASSIRSGASTDTQYF,TGTGCCAGTAGTATACGTTCAGGGGCAAGCACAGATACGCAGTATTTT
16,TRBV20-1,TRBD1,TRBJ1-5,NA,CSASGQGEISNQPQHF,TGCAGTGCTAGTGGCCAGGGGGAAATCAGCAATCAGCCCCAGCATTTT
15,TRBV2,TRBD1,TRBJ2-7,NA,CASSEATGGTYEQYF,TGTGCCAGCAGTGAAGCGACAGGGGGCACCTACGAGCAGTACTTC
14,TRBV5-1,NA,TRBJ2-6,NA,CASSAGTGANVLTF,TGCGCCAGCAGCGCAGGGACTGGGGCCAACGTCCTGACTTTC
15,TRBV10-2,NA,TRBJ1-2,NA,CASSDPLGLADGYTF,TGCGCCAGCAGTGACCCGCTGGGGCTTGCGGATGGCTACACCTTC
16,TRBV3-1/TRBV3-2,NA,TRBJ2-3,NA,CASSQGTGRGTDTQYF,TGTGCCAGCAGCCAAGGTACAGGGAGGGGTACAGATACGCAGTATTTT
16,TRBV7-9,TRBD1,TRBJ1-3,NA,CASSPRQGAMGNTIYF,TGTGCCAGCAGCCCTCGACAGGGGGCGATGGGAAACACCATATATTTT
14,TRBV6-5,NA,TRBJ1-6,NA,CASDAGSYNSPLHF,TGTGCCAGTGACGCGGGTTCCTATAATTCACCCCTCCACTTT
15,TRBV7-2,NA,TRBJ2-1,NA,CASSGPGTRNNEQFF,TGTGCCAGCAGCGGGCCCGGGACACGCAACAATGAGCAGTTCTTC
14,TRBV11-2,TRBD1,TRBJ2-7,NA,CASTPGTGMNEQYF,TGTGCCAGCACCCCCGGGACAGGGATGAACGAGCAGTACTTC
16,TRBV3-1/TRBV3-2,TRBD2,TRBJ2-5,NA,CASSLAGVGNQETQYF,TGTGCCAGCAGCTTAGCGGGAGTAGGGAATCAAGAGACCCAGTACTTC
16,TRBV5-1,TRBD1,TRBJ1-1,NA,CASSYGQGGLNTEAFF,TGCGCCAGCAGCTACGGACAGGGGGGATTGAACACTGAAGCTTTCTTT
14,TRBV7-3,NA,TRBJ2-2,NA,CASSSGGHTGELFF,TGTGCCAGCAGCTCGGGGGGCCACACCGGGGAGCTGTTTTTT
13,TRBV18,NA,TRBJ2-1,NA,CASSPGNAGSRFF,TGTGCCAGCTCACCAGGTAATGCGGGGAGTCGGTTCTTC